The entry below describes one T cell receptor beta chain. No antigen is known for it. The entry originates in a study of blood T cells in healthy people across ages. Primers used in a second PCR of about 7 to 11 cycles were a sample-barcoded 5' primer and a J-beta primer mix. Every molecule of cDNA carried a tag from a template-switch adaptor with 12 random nucleotides. TCRdb fed the 5' RACE reads into MiXCR, producing one record per CDR3 protein. The sample lists 700,000 to 950,000 distinct CDR3 sequences, about 42% seen once, with roughly 20% in the top ten. Germline CDR1 is SGHTA and CDR2 is FQGNSA. V lost 1 base, J lost 6 bases, and 9 bases lay in between. There are 13 residues in the CDR3. Study-wide findings and caveats: TCR beta diversity per million T cells fell roughly linearly with age.

Russia was home to the donors, healthy Caucasian individuals aged 6 to 90. Total RNA amounts of at least 6 micrograms were extracted per sample. The clonotype comes from a woman aged 55-69 years in good health. Sequencing was performed on blood. V and J are TRBV7-2 and TRBJ2-5; D gene ambiguous. The CDR3 sequence is CASSLGGYQTQYF. Written as DNA, the CDR3 is TGTGCCAGCAGCTTAGGCGGCTACCAGACCCAGTACTTC.